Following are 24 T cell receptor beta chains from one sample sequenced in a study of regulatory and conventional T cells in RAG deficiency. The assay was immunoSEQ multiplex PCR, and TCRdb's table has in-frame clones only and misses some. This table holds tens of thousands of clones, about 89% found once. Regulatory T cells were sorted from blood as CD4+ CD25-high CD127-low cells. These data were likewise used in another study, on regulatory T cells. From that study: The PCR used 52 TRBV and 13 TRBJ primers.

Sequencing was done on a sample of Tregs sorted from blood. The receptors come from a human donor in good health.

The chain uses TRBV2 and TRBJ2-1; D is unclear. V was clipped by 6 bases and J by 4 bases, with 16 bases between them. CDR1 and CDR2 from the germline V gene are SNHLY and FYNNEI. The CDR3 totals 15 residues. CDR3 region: CASRKTEFLYNEQFF. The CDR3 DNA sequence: TGTGCCAGCAGGAAAACAGAGTTCTTATACAATGAGCAGTTCTTC. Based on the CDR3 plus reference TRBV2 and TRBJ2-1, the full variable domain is EPEVTQTPSHQVTQMGQEVILRCVPISNHLYFYWYRQILGQKVEFLVSFYNNEISEKSEIFDDQFSVERPDGSNFTLKIRSTKLEDSAMYFCASRKTEFLYNEQFFGPGTRLTVL.

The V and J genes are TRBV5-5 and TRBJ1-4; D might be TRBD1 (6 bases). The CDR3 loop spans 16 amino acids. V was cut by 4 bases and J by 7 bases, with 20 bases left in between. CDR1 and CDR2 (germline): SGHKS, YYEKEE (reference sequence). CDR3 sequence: CASSTGSRGLSEKLFF. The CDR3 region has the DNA TGTGCCAGCAGCACAGGGTCTCGGGGTCTGAGTGAAAAACTGTTTTTT.

The CDR3, as DNA: TGTGCCAGCTCTCTCGGACAGGGCCAAAACTATGGCTACACCTTC. This encodes CASSLGQGQNYGYTF. The chain uses TRBV18 and TRBJ1-2, with 8 bases fitting TRBD1. Germline V gives CDR1 KGHSH, CDR2 LQKENI. Trimming cost V 6 bases and J 2 bases; bases outside gene matches: 8. The CDR3 contains 15 residues.

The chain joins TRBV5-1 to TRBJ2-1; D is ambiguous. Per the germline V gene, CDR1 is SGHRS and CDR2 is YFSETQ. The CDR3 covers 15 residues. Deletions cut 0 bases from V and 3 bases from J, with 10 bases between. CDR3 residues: CASSLVGSSYNEQFF. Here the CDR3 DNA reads TGCGCCAGCAGCTTGGTGGGCTCCAGCTACAATGAGCAGTTCTTC.

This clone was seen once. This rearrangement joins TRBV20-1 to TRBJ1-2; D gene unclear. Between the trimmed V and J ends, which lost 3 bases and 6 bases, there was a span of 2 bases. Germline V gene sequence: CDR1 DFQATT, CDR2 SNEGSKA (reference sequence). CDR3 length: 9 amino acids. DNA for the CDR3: TGCAGTGCTAGGCATGGCTACACCTTC. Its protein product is CSARHGYTF.

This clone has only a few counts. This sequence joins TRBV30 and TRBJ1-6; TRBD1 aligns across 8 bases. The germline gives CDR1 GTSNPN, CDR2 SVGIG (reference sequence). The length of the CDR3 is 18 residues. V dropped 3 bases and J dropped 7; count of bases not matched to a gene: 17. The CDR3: CAWRTTGKNRGANSPLHF. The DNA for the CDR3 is TGTGCCTGGAGGACTACTGGAAAAAACAGGGGGGCAAATTCACCCCTCCACTTT.

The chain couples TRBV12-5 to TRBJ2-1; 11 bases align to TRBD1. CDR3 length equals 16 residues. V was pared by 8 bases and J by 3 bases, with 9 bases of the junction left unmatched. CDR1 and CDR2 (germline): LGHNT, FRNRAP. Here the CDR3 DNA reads TGTGCTAGTCAAAAAAGGACAGGGGGCGACTACAATGAGCAGTTCTTC. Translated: CASQKRTGGDYNEQFF.

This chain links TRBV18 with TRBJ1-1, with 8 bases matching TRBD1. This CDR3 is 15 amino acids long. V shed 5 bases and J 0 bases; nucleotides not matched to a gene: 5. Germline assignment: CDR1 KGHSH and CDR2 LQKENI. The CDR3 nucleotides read TGTGCCAGCTCAAACCGACAGGGGATGAACACTGAAGCTTTCTTT. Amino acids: CASSNRQGMNTEAFF.

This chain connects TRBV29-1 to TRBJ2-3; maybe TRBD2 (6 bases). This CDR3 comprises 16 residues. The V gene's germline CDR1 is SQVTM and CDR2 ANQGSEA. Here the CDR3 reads CSMIIMQRAGTDTQYF. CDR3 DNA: TGCAGTATGATTATCATGCAGCGGGCCGGCACAGATACGCAGTATTTT.

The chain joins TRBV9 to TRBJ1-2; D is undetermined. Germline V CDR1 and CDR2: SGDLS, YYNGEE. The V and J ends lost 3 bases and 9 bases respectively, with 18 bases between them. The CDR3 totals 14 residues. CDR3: CASSARTNAGRYTF. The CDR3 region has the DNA TGTGCCAGCAGCGCTAGAACCAACGCCGGTCGCTACACCTTC.

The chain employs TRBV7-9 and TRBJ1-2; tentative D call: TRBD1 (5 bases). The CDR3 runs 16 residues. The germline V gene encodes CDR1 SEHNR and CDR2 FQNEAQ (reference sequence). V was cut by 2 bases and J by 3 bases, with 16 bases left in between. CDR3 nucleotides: TGTGCCAGCAGCTTATCCCCGGGACGGCCTCACTATGGCTACACCTTC. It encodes CASSLSPGRPHYGYTF.

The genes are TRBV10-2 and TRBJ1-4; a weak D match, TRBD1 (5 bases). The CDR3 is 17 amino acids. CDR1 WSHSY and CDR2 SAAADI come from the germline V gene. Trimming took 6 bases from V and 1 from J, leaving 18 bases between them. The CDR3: CASRSWQGRGTNEKLFF. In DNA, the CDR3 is TGCGCCAGCAGGTCCTGGCAGGGTAGGGGAACTAATGAAAAACTGTTTTTT.

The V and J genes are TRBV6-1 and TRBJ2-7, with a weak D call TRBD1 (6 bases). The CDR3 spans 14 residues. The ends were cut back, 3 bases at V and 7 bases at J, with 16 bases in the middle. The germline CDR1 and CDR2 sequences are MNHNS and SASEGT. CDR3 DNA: TGTGCCAGCAGTGAGCTTTACAGGGCTGGGGAGCAGTACTTC. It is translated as CASSELYRAGEQYF.

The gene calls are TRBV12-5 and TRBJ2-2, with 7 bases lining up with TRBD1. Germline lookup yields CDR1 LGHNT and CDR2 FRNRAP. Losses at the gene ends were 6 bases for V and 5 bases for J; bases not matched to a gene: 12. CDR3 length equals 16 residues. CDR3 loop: CASGQGTDLITGELFF. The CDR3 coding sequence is TGTGCTAGTGGGCAAGGGACAGATCTAATAACCGGGGAGCTGTTTTTT.

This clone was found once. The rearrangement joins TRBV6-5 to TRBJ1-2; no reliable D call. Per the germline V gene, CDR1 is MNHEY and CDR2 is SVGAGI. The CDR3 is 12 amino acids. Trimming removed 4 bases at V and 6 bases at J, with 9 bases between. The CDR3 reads CASSFGLDGYTF. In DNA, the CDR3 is TGTGCCAGCAGTTTTGGACTGGATGGCTACACCTTC.

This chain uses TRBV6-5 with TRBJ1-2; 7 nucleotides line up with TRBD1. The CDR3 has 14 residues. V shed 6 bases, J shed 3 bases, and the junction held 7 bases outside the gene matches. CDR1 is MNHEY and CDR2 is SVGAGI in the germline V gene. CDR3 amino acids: CASSRGGGDYGYTF. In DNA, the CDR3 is TGTGCCAGCAGCCGGGGAGGGGGCGACTATGGCTACACCTTC.

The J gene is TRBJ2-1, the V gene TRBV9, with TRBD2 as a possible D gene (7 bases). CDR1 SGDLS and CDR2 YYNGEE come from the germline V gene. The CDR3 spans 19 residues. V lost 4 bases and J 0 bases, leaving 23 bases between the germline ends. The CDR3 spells CASSPHWGGLFSSYNEQFF. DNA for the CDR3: TGTGCCAGCAGCCCCCATTGGGGGGGCCTATTCAGCTCCTACAATGAGCAGTTCTTC.

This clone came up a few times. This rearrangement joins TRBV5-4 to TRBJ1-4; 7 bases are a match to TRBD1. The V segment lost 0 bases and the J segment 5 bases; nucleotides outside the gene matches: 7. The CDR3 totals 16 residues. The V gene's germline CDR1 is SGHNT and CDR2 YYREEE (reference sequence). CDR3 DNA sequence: TGTGCCAGCAGCTTGGTCAGGACAGGCCAGAATGAAAAACTGTTTTTT. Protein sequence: CASSLVRTGQNEKLFF.

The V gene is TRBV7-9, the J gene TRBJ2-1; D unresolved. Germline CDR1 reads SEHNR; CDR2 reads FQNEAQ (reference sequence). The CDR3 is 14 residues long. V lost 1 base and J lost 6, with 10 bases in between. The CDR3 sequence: CASSLGSWSNEQFF. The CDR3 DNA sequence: TGTGCCAGCAGCTTAGGCAGTTGGAGCAATGAGCAGTTCTTC.

The CDR3: CASSLEGTGNTIYF. CDR3 coding DNA: TGCGCCAGCAGCTTGGAAGGGACTGGAAACACCATATATTTT. The chain combines TRBV5-1 with TRBJ1-3; D remains ambiguous. Germline V gene data show CDR1 as SGHRS and CDR2 as YFSETQ. V dropped 0 bases and J dropped 2 bases, with 6 bases sitting between them. The CDR3 runs to 14 residues.

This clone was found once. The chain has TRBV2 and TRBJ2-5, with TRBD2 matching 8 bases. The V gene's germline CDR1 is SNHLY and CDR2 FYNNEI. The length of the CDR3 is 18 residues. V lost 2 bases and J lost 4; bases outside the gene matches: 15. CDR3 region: CASSELGWERGWGETQYF. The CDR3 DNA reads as TGTGCCAGCAGTGAATTGGGATGGGAGCGGGGGTGGGGAGAGACCCAGTACTTC.

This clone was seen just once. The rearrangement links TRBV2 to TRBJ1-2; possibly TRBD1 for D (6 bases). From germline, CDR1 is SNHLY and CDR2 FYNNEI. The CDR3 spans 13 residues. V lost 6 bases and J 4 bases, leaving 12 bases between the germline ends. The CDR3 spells CASSAGQLYGYTF. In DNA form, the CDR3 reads TGTGCCAGCAGCGCCGGACAGCTCTATGGCTACACCTTC.

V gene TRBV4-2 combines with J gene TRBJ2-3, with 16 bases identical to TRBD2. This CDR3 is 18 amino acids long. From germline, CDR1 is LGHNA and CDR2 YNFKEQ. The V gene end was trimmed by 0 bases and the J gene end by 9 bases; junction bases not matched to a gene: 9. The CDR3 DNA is TGTGCCAGCAGCCAAGATCATGTGGGACTAGCGGGGGGGAGAACGCAGTATTTT. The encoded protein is CASSQDHVGLAGGRTQYF.

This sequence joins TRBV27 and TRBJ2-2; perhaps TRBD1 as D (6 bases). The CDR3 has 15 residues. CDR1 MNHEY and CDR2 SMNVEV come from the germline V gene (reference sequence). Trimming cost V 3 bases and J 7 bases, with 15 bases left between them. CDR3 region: CASSLGRQVGGELFF. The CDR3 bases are TGTGCCAGCAGTTTGGGGCGACAGGTGGGCGGGGAGCTGTTTTTT.